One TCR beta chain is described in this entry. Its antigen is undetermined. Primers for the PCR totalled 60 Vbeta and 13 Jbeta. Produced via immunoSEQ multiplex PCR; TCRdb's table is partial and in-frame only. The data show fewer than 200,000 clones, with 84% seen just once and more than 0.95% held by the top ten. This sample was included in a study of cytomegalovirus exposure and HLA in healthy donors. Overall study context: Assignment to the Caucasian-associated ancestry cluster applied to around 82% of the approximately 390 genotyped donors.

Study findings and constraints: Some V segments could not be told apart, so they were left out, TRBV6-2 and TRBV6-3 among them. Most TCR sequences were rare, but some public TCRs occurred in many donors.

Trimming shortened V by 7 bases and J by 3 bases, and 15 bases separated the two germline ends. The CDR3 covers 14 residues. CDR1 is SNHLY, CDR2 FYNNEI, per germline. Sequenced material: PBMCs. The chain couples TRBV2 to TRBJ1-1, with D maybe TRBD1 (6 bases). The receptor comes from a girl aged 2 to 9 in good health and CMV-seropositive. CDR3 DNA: TGTGCCAGCAAGAAGGGGGAGGGGCACACTGAAGCTTTCTTT. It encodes CASKKGEGHTEAFF.